This T cell receptor beta chain appears in the sequencing data of a study of blood T cell repertoires in COVID-19. Original analysis: Amplified reference gene primers provided the basis for estimating nucleated cell counts. This table comes from immunoSEQ multiplex PCR, and its TCRdb copy is limited to in-frame clones, with some not included. From that table come the V and J calls and clone size; the DNA was used to work out D and trimming. The repertoire holds some 390,000 clones, around 92% seen once, with about 1.8% in the top ten. Resolution of symptoms, clearance, or two negative PCRs was present in recovered Cohort 3 donors. The CDR3 is made up of 15 amino acids. Trimming cost V 0 bases and J 4 bases, with 12 bases left between them. Germline CDR1 and CDR2: ENHRY and SYGVKD.

The V gene is TRBV10-3, the J gene TRBJ1-2; weak D call: TRBD1 (6 bases). The sample comprised PBMCs or T cells enriched from blood (not recorded which). This clonotype originated in a young woman who had recovered from COVID-19. CDR3 sequence: CAISESILGAYGYTF. The CDR3 nucleotides are TGTGCCATCAGTGAGTCGATTTTGGGGGCCTATGGCTACACCTTC.